This T cell receptor (beta chain) was observed in a study of blood T cell repertoires in COVID-19. Study-level background: The origin of the acute and convalescent COVID-19 samples was the United States, Italy and Spain. T cells, B-cell-depleted T cells, or PBMCs supplied cDNA or gDNA.

The germline CDR1 and CDR2 sequences are MGHRA and YSYEKL. The CDR3 has 19 residues. V shed 0 bases and J 3 bases; nucleotides not matched to a gene: 14. Per the original methods: Amplification of reference gene primers was used by the study to estimate nucleated cell counts. The repertoire was sequenced with immunoSEQ multiplex PCR; TCRdb's copy has only in-frame clones and lacks some. For V, J and clone size, that table is used; D and trimming come from the DNA. The sample includes 200,000 or so clones, 65% to 85% of them seen just once. This TCR came from a man between 60 and 70 years old with active or convalescent COVID-19. The sample comprised peripheral blood. This chain uses TRBV4-1 with TRBJ1-5; TRBD1 matches at 7 bases. CDR3 protein: CASSQDSAVYGTVNQPQHF. The DNA for the CDR3 is TGCGCCAGCAGCCAAGACTCGGCGGTGTACGGGACAGTCAATCAGCCCCAGCATTTT.